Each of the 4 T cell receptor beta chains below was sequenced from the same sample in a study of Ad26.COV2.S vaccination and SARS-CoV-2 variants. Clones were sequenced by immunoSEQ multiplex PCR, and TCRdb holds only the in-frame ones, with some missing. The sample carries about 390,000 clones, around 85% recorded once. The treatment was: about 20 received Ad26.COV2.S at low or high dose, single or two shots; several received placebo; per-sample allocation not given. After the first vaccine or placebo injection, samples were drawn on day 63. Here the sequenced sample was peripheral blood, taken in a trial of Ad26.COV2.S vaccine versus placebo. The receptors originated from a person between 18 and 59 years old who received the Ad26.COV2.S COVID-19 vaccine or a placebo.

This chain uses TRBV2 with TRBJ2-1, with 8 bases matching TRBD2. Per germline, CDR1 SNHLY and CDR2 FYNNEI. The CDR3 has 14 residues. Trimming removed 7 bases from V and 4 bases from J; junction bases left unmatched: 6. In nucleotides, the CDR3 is TGTGCCAGCAAGCAAACTAGCGGATACAATGAGCAGTTCTTC. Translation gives CASKQTSGYNEQFF.

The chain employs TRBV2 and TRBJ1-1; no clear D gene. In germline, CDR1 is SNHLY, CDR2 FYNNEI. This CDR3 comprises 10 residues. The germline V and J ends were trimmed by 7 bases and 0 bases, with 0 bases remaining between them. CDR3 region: CASMNTEAFF. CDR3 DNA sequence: TGTGCCAGCATGAACACTGAAGCTTTCTTT. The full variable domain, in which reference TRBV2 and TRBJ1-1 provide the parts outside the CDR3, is EPEVTQTPSHQVTQMGQEVILRCVPISNHLYFYWYRQILGQKVEFLVSFYNNEISEKSEIFDDQFSVERPDGSNFTLKIRSTKLEDSAMYFCASMNTEAFFGQGTRLTVV.

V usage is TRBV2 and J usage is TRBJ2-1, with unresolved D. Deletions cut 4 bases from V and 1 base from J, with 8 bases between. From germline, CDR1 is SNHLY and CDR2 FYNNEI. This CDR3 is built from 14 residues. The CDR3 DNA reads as TGTGCCAGCAGTGCCCTCAGTTCCTACAATGAGCAGTTCTTC. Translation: CASSALSSYNEQFF.

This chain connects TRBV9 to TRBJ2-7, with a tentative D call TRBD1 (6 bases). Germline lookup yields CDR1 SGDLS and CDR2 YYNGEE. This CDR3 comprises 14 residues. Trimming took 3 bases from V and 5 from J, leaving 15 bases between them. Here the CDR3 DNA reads TGTGCCAGCAGCGAGGGGGTAGGGCTCCACGAGCAGTACTTC. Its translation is CASSEGVGLHEQYF. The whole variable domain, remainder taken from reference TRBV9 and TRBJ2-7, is DSGVTQTPKHLITATGQRVTLRCSPRSGDLSVYWYQQSLDQGLQFLIQYYNGEERAKGNILERFSAQQFPDLHSELNLSSLELGDSALYFCASSEGVGLHEQYFGPGTRLTVT.